These 17 T cell receptor beta chains originate from one sample sequenced in a study of PD-1 blockade in classical Hodgkin lymphoma. The method was immunoSEQ multiplex PCR; TCRdb's version includes in-frame clones alone and lacks a portion of them. The profile shows 70,000 or so clones, 93% of them singletons. The time point is: newly diagnosed, previously untreated cHL patient sample. Sequenced input: peripheral blood mononuclear cells (PBMCs). The receptors derive from a human donor with classical Hodgkin lymphoma.

This clone was observed once. The V gene is TRBV5-1, the J gene TRBJ1-4, with D uncertain. The length of the CDR3 is 18 residues. V lost 3 bases and J 7 bases, leaving 25 bases between the germline ends. In germline, CDR1 is SGHRS, CDR2 YFSETQ. CDR3 region: CASSSKEASSGVREKLFF. CDR3 nucleotides: TGCGCCAGCAGCTCGAAGGAAGCAAGTAGTGGGGTCCGTGAAAAACTGTTTTTT.

This chain joins TRBV6-6 and TRBJ1-3; D is possibly TRBD1 (5 bases). V lost 6 bases and J lost 6, with 12 bases in between. The length of the CDR3 is 13 residues. CDR1 is MNHNY and CDR2 is SVGAGI in the germline V gene (reference sequence). The CDR3 nucleotides are TGTGCCAGCAGACTGGGGGGAGAAAACACCATATATTTT. Protein sequence: CASRLGGENTIYF.

J is TRBJ2-3 and V is TRBV10-3; 7 bases are a match to TRBD2. Losses at the gene ends were 6 bases for V and 2 bases for J; bases not matched to a gene: 5. The germline gives CDR1 ENHRY, CDR2 SYGVKD. The CDR3 is made up of 14 amino acids. CDR3 residues: CAIRRGVDTDTQYF. In DNA, the CDR3 is TGTGCCATCAGACGGGGGGTTGACACAGATACGCAGTATTTT.

V usage is TRBV18 and J usage is TRBJ2-1, with D maybe TRBD1 (6 bases). CDR1 is KGHSH, CDR2 LQKENI, per germline. The CDR3 is 11 amino acids. V shed 3 bases and J shed 14 bases, with 11 bases lying between them. The CDR3 region is CASSPDRKKFF. The CDR3 DNA follows: TGTGCCAGCTCACCGGACAGAAAGAAGTTCTTC.

The chain carries TRBV19 and TRBJ1-5; D might be TRBD1 (6 bases). V lost 9 bases, J lost 5 bases, and 17 bases lay in between. Germline V CDR1 and CDR2: LNHDA, SQIVND (reference sequence). The CDR3 covers 14 residues. CDR3 bases: TGTGCCAGCCAGAGCAGGGGAAGGGATCAGCCCCAGCATTTT. It encodes CASQSRGRDQPQHF.

This chain links TRBV12-5 with TRBJ1-2; D perhaps matches TRBD1 (6 bases). This CDR3 is 17 amino acids long. Trimming took off 3 bases at V and 6 bases at J, with 23 bases between the two ends. Germline CDR1 is LGHNT and CDR2 is FRNRAP. The CDR3 region is CASGFENLIDRPHGYTF. The CDR3 bases are TGTGCTAGTGGTTTCGAAAATTTAATAGACAGGCCCCATGGCTACACCTTC.

The gene calls are TRBV6-5 and TRBJ2-7; D not certain. CDR1 is MNHEY and CDR2 is SVGAGI in the germline V gene. This CDR3 region has 14 residues. Trimming cost V 0 bases and J 2 bases, with 8 bases left between them. The CDR3 sequence is CASSYSAGPYEQYF. For the CDR3, the DNA is TGTGCCAGCAGTTACTCGGCAGGTCCCTACGAGCAGTACTTC.

The V gene is TRBV19, the J gene TRBJ1-5, with D tentatively TRBD1 (5 bases). CDR3 size: 15 residues. V lost 8 bases to trimming and J lost 5 bases, with 19 bases between them. From germline, CDR1 is LNHDA and CDR2 SQIVND (reference sequence). The CDR3 sequence: CASSTRGVFDQPQHF. The CDR3, as DNA: TGTGCCAGTTCCACGCGAGGGGTGTTCGATCAGCCCCAGCATTTT.

CDR3 sequence (DNA): TGTGCCAGCTCACCCCGACGGCGGGACGTAGACGAGCAGTTCTTC. Its protein product is CASSPRRRDVDEQFF. This chain connects TRBV18 to TRBJ2-1; D is possibly TRBD2 (6 bases). Germline V gives CDR1 KGHSH, CDR2 LQKENI. Trimming removed 3 bases from V and 10 bases from J, with 19 bases in between. The CDR3 runs to 15 residues.

This clone was counted only a few times. The rearrangement uses TRBV6-5 and TRBJ1-1; tentatively, D is TRBD1 (5 bases). Trimming left V 7 bases short and J 7 bases short, with 19 bases between. The CDR3 consists of 14 residues. Germline CDR1 and CDR2: MNHEY and SVGAGI. Here the CDR3 DNA reads TGTGCCAGCACCATGGGGACGGTCCGGGATGAAGCTTTCTTT. It codes for CASTMGTVRDEAFF.

The chain carries TRBV6-5 and TRBJ2-7, with D perhaps TRBD1 (5 bases). In germline, CDR1 is MNHEY, CDR2 SVGAGI. The CDR3 is 13 amino acids. Trimming removed 7 bases from V and 4 bases from J, with 14 bases in between. This chain's CDR3 is CASTRGSGYEQYF. The CDR3 nucleotides read TGTGCCAGCACTAGGGGAAGTGGATACGAGCAGTACTTC.

The rearrangement links TRBV5-1 to TRBJ1-6, with D perhaps matching TRBD1 (6 bases). Germline V gene lookup returns CDR1 SGHRS and CDR2 YFSETQ. V gave up 1 base and J gave up 9 bases, with 14 bases separating them. The CDR3 contains 15 residues. The CDR3 here is CASSLLGAKGSPLHF. The CDR3 DNA reads TGCGCCAGCAGCTTGTTGGGGGCAAAGGGTTCACCCCTCCACTTT.

The sample holds a few counts of this clone. The rearrangement joins TRBV5-1 to TRBJ1-3; no clear D gene. Per germline, CDR1 SGHRS and CDR2 YFSETQ. V lost 0 bases to trimming and J lost 2 bases, with 9 bases between them. There are 15 residues in the CDR3. CDR3 nucleotide sequence: TGCGCCAGCAGCTTGGACAGAAGTGCTGGAAACACCATATATTTT. This sequence encodes CASSLDRSAGNTIYF.

This chain joins TRBV6-6 and TRBJ2-7, with TRBD1 matching over 8 bases. The CDR3 loop spans 14 amino acids. Germline assignment: CDR1 MNHNY and CDR2 SVGAGI (reference sequence). Trimming took 5 bases from V and 2 from J; bases not matched to a gene: 5. CDR3 sequence reads: CASSMTGDPYEQYF. The CDR3 nucleotides read TGTGCCAGCAGTATGACAGGGGACCCCTACGAGCAGTACTTC.

The chain couples TRBV6-5 to TRBJ2-7; TRBD1 agrees at 10 bases. The CDR3 is 15 residues long. V lost 6 bases and J lost 0; bases outside the gene matches: 5. In germline, CDR1 is MNHEY, CDR2 SVGAGI. The CDR3 DNA follows: TGTGCCAGCAGCCTCCGGGACAGGGGCTCCTACGAGCAGTACTTC. Protein sequence: CASSLRDRGSYEQYF.

The chain employs TRBV7-9 and TRBJ1-2; D uncertain. Germline lookup yields CDR1 SEHNR and CDR2 FQNEAQ (reference sequence). Deletions cut 1 base from V and 1 base from J, with 10 bases between. The CDR3 spans 15 residues. CDR3 DNA: TGTGCCAGCAGCTTAGGCGGCGGGGTTAACTATGGCTACACCTTC. Translated, it gives CASSLGGGVNYGYTF.

The chain links TRBV19 to TRBJ2-7, with 13 bases aligning to TRBD2. The CDR3 consists of 14 residues. The junction had 7 bases not matched to a gene; V was cut back by 7 bases and J by 7 bases. The germline CDR1 and CDR2 sequences are LNHDA and SQIVND (reference sequence). For the CDR3, the DNA is TGTGCCAGTAATGGACTAGCGGGAGCAGGGGAGCAGTACTTC. It encodes CASNGLAGAGEQYF.